Below are 2 T cell receptor beta chains sequenced from a single sample in a study of CD8+CD57+ T cells in acquired aplastic anemia. All patients picked for sequencing had shown, by flow cytometry, an expansion of CD8+CD57+ cells. Genomic DNA served as template for TCR beta VDJ and CDR3 profiling. In TCRdb, the reads were re-called with MiXCR into one record per CDR3 protein. The table has 150,000 or so distinct CDR3 sequences, more than 45% seen once. Sequencing used sorted CD4+, CD8+, or CD8+CD57+ T cells (not recorded which) from PBMCs. The receptors stem from a human donor with aplastic anemia.

The chain has TRBV19 and TRBJ2-1; 9 bases match TRBD2. V shed 5 bases, J shed 8 bases, and the junction held 7 bases outside the gene matches. From germline, CDR1 is LNHDA and CDR2 SQIVND (reference sequence). CDR3 size: 14 residues. CDR3 region: CASSDSGRKHEQFF. In nucleotides, the CDR3 is TGTGCCAGTAGTGACAGCGGGAGGAAACATGAGCAGTTCTTC.

This clonotype has a count of ten or more. This chain joins TRBV19 and TRBJ1-5, with 7 bases that match TRBD1. This CDR3 is 16 amino acids long. V was pared by 5 bases and J by 5 bases, with 12 bases of the junction left unmatched. Germline V CDR1 and CDR2: LNHDA, SQIVND (reference sequence). CDR3 residues: CASSLSTDRVHQPQHF. In DNA form, the CDR3 reads TGTGCCAGTAGTCTTTCGACCGACAGGGTGCATCAGCCCCAGCATTTT.